The source of this T cell receptor (beta chain) is a study of CD8 T cells in ankylosing spondylitis. Study results and limitations: Reactive arthritis synovial fluid and blood were previously reported to contain some motif variants. Disease-linked clones bore a CD8+ phenotype and were relatively rare in peripheral blood. Reportedly, significant enrichment of disease-linked clones occurred in matched ankylosing spondylitis synovial fluid.

This clonotype was picked up many times. Its cognate antigen is unknown. Trimming took off 5 bases at V and 1 base at J, with 13 bases between the two ends. The CDR3 sequence is 15 residues long. TCRdb re-analysed the 5' RACE reads in MiXCR, keeping a single row per CDR3 protein. The data contain 200,000 to 250,000 distinct CDR3 sequences, 20% to 30% of them seen just once; the ten biggest clones take up about 7%. The chain has TRBV12-3 or TRBV12-4 and TRBJ2-3, with a tentative D call TRBD2 (5 bases). The sequencing input was blood, either unsorted or a sorted T cell fraction (not recorded which). This sequence originates from a male donor with ankylosing spondylitis or in good health (not recorded which). The CDR3 sequence is CASSRGAGRTDTQYF. The CDR3 DNA sequence: TGTGCCAGCAGTCGGGGTGCAGGCCGCACAGATACGCAGTATTTT.